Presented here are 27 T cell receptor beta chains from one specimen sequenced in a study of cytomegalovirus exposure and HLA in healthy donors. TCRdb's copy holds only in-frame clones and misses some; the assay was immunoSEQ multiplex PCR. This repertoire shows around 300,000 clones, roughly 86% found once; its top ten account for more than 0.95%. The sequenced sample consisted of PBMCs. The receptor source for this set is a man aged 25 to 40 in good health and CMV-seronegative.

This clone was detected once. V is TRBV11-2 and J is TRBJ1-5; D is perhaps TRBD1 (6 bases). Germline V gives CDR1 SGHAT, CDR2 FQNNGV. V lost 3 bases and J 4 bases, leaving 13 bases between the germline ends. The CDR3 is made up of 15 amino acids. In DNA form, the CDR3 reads TGTGCCAGCAGCTTGGGGGCAACAGGGAATCAGCCCCAGCATTTT. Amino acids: CASSLGATGNQPQHF.

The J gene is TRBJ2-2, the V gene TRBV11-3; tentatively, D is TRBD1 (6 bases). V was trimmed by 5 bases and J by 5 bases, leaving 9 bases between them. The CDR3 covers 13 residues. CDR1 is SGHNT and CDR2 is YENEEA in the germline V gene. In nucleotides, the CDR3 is TGTGCCAGCAGCCCAGGACAGACCGGGGAGCTGTTTTTT. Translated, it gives CASSPGQTGELFF.

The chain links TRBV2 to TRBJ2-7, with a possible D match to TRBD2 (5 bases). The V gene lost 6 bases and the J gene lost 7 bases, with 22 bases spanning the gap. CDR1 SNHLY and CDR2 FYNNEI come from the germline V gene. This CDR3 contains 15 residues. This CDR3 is CASRVTRTAAWEQYF. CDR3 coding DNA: TGTGCCAGCAGGGTGACCCGGACTGCTGCTTGGGAGCAGTACTTC. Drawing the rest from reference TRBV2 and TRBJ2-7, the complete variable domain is EPEVTQTPSHQVTQMGQEVILRCVPISNHLYFYWYRQILGQKVEFLVSFYNNEISEKSEIFDDQFSVERPDGSNFTLKIRSTKLEDSAMYFCASRVTRTAAWEQYFGPGTRLTVT.

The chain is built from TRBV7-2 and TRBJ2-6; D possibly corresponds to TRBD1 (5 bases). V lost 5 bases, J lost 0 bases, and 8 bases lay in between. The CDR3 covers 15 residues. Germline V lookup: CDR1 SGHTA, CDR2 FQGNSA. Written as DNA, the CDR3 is TGTGCCAGCAGCCGACAGAACTCTGGGGCCAACGTCCTGACTTTC. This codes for CASSRQNSGANVLTF.

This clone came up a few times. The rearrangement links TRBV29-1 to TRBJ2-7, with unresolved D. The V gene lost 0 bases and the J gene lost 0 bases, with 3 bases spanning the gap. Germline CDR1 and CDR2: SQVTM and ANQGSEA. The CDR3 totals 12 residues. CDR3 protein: CSVEDSSYEQYF. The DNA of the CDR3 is TGCAGCGTTGAAGACAGCTCCTACGAGCAGTACTTC.

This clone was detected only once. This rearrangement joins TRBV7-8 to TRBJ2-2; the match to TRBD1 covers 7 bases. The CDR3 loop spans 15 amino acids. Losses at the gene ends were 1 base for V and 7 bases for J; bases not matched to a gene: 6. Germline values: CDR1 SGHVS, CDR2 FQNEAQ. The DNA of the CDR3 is TGTGCCAGCAGCTTAGATACAGGGGAAGTCGGGGAGCTGTTTTTT. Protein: CASSLDTGEVGELFF.

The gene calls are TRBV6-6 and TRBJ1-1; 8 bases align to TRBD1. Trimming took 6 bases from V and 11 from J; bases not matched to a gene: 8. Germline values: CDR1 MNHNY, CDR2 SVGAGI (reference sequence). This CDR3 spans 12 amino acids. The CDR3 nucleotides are TGTGCCAGCAGACAAGACAGGGGAGGCGCTTTCTTT. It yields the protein CASRQDRGGAFF.

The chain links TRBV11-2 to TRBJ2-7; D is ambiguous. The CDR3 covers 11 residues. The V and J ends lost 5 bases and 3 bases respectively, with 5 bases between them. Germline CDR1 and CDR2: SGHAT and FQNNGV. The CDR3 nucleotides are TGTGCCAGCAGCCCGGGCTACGAGCAGTACTTC. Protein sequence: CASSPGYEQYF.

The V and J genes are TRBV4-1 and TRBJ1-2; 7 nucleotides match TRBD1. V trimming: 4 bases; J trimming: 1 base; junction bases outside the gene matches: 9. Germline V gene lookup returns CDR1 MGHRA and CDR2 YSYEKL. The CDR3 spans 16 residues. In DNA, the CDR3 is TGCGCCAGCAGCCGAGGGGACAGACGATTTAACTATGGCTACACCTTC. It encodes CASSRGDRRFNYGYTF.

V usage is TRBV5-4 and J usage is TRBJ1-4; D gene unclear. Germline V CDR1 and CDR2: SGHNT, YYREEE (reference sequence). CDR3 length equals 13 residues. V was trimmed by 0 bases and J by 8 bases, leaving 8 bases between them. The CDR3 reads CASSLAAEEKLFF. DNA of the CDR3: TGTGCCAGCAGCTTGGCTGCAGAAGAAAAACTGTTTTTT.

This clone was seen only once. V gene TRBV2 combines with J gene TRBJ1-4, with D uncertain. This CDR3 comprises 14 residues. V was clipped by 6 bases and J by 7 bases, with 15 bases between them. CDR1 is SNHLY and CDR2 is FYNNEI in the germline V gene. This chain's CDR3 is CASREDFNFEKLFF. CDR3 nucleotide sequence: TGTGCCAGCAGGGAGGACTTTAATTTTGAAAAACTGTTTTTT.

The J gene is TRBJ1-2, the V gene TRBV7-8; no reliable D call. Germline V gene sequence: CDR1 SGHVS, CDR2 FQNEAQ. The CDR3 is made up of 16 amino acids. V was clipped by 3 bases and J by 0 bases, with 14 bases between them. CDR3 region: CASSFRPAGSNYGYTF. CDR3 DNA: TGTGCCAGCAGCTTTCGTCCGGCGGGATCTAACTATGGCTACACCTTC.

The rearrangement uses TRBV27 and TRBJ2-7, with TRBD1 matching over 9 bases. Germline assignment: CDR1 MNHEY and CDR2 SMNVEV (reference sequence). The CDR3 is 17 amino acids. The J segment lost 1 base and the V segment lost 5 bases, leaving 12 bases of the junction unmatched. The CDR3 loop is CASSHGTGSSRSYEQYF. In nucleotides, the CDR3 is TGTGCCAGCAGTCACGGGACAGGGAGTTCTAGGTCCTACGAGCAGTACTTC.

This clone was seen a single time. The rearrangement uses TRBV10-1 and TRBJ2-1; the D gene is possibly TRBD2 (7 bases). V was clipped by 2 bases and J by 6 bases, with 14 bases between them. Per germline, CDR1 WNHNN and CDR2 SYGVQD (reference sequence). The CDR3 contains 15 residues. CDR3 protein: CASSETGRAINEQFF. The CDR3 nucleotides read TGCGCCAGCAGTGAGACAGGGAGGGCAATCAATGAGCAGTTCTTC.

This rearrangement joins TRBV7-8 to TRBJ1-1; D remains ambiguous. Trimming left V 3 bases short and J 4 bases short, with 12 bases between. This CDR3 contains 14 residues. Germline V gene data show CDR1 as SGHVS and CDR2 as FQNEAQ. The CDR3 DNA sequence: TGTGCCAGCAGCTTTCAGGATGAGGGCACTGAAGCTTTCTTT. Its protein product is CASSFQDEGTEAFF.

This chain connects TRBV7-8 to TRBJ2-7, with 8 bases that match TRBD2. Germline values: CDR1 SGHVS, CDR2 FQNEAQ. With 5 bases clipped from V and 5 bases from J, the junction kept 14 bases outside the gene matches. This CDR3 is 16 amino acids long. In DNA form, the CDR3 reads TGTGCCAGCAGCCCCAGGGCGGGGGGCGAAAACCACGAGCAGTACTTC. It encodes CASSPRAGGENHEQYF.

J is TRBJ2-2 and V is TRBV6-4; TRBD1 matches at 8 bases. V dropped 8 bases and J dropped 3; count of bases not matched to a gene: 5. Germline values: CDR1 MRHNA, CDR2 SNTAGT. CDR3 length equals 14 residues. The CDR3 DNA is TGTGCCAGCGGGGAACAGGGGGACACCGGGGAGCTGTTTTTT. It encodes CASGEQGDTGELFF.

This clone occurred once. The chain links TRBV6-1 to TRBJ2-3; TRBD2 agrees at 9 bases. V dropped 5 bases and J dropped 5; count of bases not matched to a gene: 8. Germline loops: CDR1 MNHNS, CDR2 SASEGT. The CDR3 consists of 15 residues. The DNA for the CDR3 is TGTGCCAGCAGTCCCTCGGGACTAGCCGGAGATACGCAGTATTTT. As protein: CASSPSGLAGDTQYF.

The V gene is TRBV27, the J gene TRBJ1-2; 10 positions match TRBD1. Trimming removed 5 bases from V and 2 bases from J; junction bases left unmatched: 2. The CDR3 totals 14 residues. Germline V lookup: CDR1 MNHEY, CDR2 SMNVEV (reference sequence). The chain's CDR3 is CASSRDRGNYGYTF. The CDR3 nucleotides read TGTGCCAGCAGTCGGGACAGGGGAAACTATGGCTACACCTTC.

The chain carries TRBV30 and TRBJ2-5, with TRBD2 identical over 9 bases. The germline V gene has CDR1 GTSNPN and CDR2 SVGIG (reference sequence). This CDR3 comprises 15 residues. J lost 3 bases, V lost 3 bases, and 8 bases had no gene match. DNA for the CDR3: TGTGCCTGGAGCCGTACCCGACTAGCGGAAGAGACCCAGTACTTC. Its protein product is CAWSRTRLAEETQYF.

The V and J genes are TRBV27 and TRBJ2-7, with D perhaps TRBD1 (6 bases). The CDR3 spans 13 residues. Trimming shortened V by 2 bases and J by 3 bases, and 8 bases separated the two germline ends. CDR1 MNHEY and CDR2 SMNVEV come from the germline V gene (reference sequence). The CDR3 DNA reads TGTGCCAGCAGTTTAGGACAGATCTACGAGCAGTACTTC. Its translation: CASSLGQIYEQYF.

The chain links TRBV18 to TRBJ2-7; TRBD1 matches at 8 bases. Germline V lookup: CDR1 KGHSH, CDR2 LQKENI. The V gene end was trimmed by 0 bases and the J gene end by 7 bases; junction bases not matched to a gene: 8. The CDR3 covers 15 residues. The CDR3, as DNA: TGTGCCAGCTCACCACCAGGACAGGGAAGGGGGGAGCAGTACTTC. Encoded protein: CASSPPGQGRGEQYF.

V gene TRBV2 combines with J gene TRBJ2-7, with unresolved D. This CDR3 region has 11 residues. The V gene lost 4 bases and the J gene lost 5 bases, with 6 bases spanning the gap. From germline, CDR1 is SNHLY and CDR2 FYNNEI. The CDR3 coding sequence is TGTGCCAGCAGTGGTTACAACGAGCAGTACTTC. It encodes CASSGYNEQYF.

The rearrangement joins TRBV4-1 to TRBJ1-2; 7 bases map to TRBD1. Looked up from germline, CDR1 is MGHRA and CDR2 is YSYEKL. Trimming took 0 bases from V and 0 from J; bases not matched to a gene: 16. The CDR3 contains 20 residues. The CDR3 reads CASSQDRRRRGPPANYGYTF. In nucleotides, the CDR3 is TGCGCCAGCAGCCAAGATCGTAGAAGGAGGGGGCCGCCGGCTAACTATGGCTACACCTTC.

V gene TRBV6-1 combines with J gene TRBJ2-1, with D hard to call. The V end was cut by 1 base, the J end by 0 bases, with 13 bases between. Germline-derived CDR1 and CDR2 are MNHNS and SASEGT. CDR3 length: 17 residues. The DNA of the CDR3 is TGTGCCAGCAGTGAAGGAAAACGGGTCAGCTCCTACAATGAGCAGTTCTTC. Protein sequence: CASSEGKRVSSYNEQFF.

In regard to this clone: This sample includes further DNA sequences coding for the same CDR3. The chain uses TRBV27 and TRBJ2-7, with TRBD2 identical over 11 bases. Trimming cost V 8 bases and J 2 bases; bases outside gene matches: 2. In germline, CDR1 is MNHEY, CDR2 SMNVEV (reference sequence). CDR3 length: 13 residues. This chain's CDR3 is CASSLAGAYEQYF. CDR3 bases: TGTGCCAGCTCACTAGCGGGGGCCTACGAGCAGTACTTC.

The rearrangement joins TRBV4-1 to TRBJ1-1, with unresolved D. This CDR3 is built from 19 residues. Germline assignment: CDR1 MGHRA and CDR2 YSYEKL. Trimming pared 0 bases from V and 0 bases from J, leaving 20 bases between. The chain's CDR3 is CASSQDGYRFPIMNTEAFF. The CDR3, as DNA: TGCGCCAGCAGCCAAGATGGGTACAGATTCCCCATTATGAACACTGAAGCTTTCTTT.